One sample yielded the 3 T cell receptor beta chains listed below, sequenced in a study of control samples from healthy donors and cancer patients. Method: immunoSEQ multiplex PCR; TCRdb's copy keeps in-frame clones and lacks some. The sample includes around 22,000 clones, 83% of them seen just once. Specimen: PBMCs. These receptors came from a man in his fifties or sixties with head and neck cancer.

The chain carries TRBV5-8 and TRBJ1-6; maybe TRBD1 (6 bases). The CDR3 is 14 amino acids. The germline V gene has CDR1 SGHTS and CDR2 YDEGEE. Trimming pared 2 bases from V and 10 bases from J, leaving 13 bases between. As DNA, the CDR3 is TGTGCCAGCAGCTTCAGGGGCTTTGACTCACCCCTCCACTTT. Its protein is CASSFRGFDSPLHF.

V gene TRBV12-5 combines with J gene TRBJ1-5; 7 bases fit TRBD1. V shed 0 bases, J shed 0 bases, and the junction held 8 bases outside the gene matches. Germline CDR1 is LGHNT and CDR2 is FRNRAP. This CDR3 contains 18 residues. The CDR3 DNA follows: TGTGCTAGTGGTTTGGTACGGGACAGAAAACATAGCAATCAGCCCCAGCATTTT. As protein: CASGLVRDRKHSNQPQHF.

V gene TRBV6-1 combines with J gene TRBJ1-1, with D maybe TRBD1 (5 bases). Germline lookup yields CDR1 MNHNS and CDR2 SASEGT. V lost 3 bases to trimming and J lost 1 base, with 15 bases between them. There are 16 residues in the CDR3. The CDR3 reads CASSEELQVSNTEAFF. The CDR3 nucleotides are TGTGCCAGCAGTGAGGAACTACAGGTCTCGAACACTGAAGCTTTCTTT.